This T cell receptor (beta chain) was observed in a study of PD-L1 blockade in urothelial cancer. For the study at large: Of 29 to 30 patients, around 25 were males with bladder-origin urothelial cancer.

A remark on this clone: What it binds is unknown.

Repertoires were generated with immunoSEQ multiplex PCR, while TCRdb's copy carries only in-frame clones and drops some. The table lists about 55,000 clones, 70% to 85% of them singletons. The V gene's germline CDR1 is SGHTA and CDR2 FQGNSA. The trim removed 3 bases at V and 7 bases at J, leaving 7 bases unmatched. CDR3 length: 14 residues. The study's findings and limits: More expansion of tumor-associated blood clones, seen at 3 weeks, marked durable-benefit patients.

The sequence derives from a man in his 70s with urothelial cancer. The chain employs TRBV7-2 and TRBJ1-1, with 8 bases matching TRBD1. Sequenced here: PBMCs, sampled around atezolizumab (anti-PD-L1) treatment. The CDR3: CASSFMDREGEAFF. The CDR3 DNA reads TGTGCCAGCAGCTTCATGGACAGGGAGGGTGAAGCTTTCTTT.